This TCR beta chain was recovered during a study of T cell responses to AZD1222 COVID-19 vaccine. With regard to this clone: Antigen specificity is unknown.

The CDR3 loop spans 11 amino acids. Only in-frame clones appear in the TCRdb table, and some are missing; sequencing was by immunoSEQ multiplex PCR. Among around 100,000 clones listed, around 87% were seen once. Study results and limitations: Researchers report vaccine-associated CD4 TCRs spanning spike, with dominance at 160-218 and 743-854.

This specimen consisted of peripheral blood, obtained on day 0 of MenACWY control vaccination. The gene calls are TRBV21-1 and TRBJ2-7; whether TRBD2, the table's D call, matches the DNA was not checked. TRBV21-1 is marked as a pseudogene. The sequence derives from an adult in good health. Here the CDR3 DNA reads TGTGCCAGCGGGAGGTCCTACGAGCAGTACTTC. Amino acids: CASGRSYEQYF.